This T cell receptor beta chain was sequenced during a study of CD8+ T cells in alopecia areata. Overall study: The drug, oral tofacitinib, was given to treated patients at 5 to 10 mg twice daily.

Overall study findings and caveats: Sequencing of scalp tissue also captures the resident alphabeta T cells of normal skin.

The trim removed 2 bases at V and 3 bases at J, leaving 4 bases unmatched. The V gene's germline CDR1 is SGDLS and CDR2 YYNGEE. This CDR3 is 15 amino acids long. Isolation of CD4+ and CD8+ T cells from PBMCs was achieved by sorting. Regarding this clone: Its antigen is currently unknown.

TCR sequencing used cDNA made by reverse transcription of extracted RNA. TCRdb keeps only in-frame clones here, not all; method: immunoSEQ multiplex PCR. Among 250,000 or so clones, roughly 69% were seen once, and the ten largest hold approximately 1.2%. The chain has TRBV9 and TRBJ2-5; 10 bases are shared with TRBD1. The sequence derives from a human donor with alopecia areata. The sample was CD4+ T cells sorted from blood, taken at week 0. The CDR3 DNA reads as TGTGCCAGCAGCGTCCATGGGACAGGGGAAGAGACCCAGTACTTC. Translation gives CASSVHGTGEETQYF.